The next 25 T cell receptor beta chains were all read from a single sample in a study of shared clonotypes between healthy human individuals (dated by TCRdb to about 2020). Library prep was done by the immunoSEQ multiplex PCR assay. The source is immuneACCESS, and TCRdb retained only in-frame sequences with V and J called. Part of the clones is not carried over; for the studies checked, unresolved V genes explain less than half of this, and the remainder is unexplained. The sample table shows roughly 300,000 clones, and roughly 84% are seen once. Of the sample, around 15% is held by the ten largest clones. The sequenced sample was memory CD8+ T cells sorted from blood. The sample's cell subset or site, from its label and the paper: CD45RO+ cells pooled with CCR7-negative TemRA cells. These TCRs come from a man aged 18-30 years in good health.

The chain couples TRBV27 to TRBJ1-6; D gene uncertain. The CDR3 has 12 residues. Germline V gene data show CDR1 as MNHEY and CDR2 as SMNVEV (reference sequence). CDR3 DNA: TGTGCAGCAAGCTCCTATAATTCACCCCTCCACTTT. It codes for CAASSYNSPLHF.

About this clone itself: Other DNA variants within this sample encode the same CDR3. CDR3 nucleotide sequence: TGTGCCAGCAGTTTAGGAAGGGGTCAGCCCCAGCATTTT. Its translation: CASSLGRGQPQHF. The chain couples TRBV27 to TRBJ1-5; the D gene is possibly TRBD1 (5 bases). This CDR3 is 13 amino acids long. Germline V CDR1 and CDR2: MNHEY, SMNVEV (reference sequence). V was clipped by 2 bases and J by 6 bases, with 8 bases between them.

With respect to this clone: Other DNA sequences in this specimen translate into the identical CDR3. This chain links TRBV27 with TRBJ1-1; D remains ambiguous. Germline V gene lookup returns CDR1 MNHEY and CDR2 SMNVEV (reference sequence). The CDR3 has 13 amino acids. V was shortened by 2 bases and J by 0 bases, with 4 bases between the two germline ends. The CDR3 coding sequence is TGTGCCAGCAGTTTAACCCTGAACACTGAAGCTTTCTTT. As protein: CASSLTLNTEAFF.

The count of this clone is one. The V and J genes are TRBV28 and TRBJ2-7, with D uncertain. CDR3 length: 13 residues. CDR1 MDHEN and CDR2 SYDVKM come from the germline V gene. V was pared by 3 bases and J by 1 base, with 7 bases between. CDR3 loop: CASSLVWSYEQYF. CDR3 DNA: TGTGCCAGCAGTTTGGTATGGTCCTACGAGCAGTACTTC.

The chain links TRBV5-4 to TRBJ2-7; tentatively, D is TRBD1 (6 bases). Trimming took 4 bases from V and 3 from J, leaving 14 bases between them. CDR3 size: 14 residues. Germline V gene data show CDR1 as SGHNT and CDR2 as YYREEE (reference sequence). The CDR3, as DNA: TGTGCCAGCAGCCGGGCAGGGGCCGTCTACGAGCAGTACTTC. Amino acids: CASSRAGAVYEQYF.

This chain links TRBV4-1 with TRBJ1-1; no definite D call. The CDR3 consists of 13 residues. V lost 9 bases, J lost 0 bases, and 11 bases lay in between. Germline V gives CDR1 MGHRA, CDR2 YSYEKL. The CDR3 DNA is TGCGCCAGTCGATTGACGGTGAACACTGAAGCTTTCTTT. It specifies CASRLTVNTEAFF.

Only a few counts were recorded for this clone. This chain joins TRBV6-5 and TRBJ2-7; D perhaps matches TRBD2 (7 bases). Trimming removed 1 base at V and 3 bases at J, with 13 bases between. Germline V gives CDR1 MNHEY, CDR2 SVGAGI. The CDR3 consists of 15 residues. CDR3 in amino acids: CASSYLGGGVYEQYF. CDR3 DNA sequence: TGTGCCAGCAGTTACTTGGGAGGGGGGGTCTACGAGCAGTACTTC.

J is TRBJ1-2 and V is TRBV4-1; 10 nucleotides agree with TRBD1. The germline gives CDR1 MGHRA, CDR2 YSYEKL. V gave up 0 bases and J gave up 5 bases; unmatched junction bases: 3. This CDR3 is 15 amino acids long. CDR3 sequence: CASSQDRDRGYGYTF. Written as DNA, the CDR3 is TGCGCCAGCAGCCAAGACCGGGACAGGGGATATGGCTACACCTTC.

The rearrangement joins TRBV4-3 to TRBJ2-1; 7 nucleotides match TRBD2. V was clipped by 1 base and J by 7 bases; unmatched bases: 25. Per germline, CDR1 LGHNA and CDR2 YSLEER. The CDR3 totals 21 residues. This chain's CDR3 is CASSQAHLLVATRGVNNEQFF. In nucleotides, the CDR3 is TGCGCCAGCAGCCAAGCGCACCTACTAGTAGCTACTCGGGGGGTTAATAATGAGCAGTTCTTC.

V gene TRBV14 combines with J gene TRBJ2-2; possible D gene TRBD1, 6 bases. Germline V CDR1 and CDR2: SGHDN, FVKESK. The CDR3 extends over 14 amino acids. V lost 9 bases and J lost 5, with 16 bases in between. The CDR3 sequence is CASSGNRETGELFF. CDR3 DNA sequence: TGTGCCAGTTCCGGGAACAGGGAAACCGGGGAGCTGTTTTTT. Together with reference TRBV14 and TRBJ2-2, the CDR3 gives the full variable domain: EAGVTQFPSHSVIEKGQTVTLRCDPISGHDNLYWYRRVMGKEIKFLLHFVKESKQDESGMPNNRFLAERTGGTYSTLKVQPAELEDSGVYFCASSGNRETGELFFGEGSRLTVL.

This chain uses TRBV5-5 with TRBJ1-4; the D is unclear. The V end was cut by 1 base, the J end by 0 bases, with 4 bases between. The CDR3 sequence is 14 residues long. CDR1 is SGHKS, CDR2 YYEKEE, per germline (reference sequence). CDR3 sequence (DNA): TGTGCCAGCAGCTTGATTACAACTAATGAAAAACTGTTTTTT. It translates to CASSLITTNEKLFF.

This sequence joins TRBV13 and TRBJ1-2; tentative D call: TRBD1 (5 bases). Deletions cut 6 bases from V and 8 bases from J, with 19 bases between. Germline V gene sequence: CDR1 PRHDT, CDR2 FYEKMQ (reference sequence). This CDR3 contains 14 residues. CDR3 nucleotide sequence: TGTGCCAGCAGTTTTATCTCCGGGACTCGCGGCTACACCTTC. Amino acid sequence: CASSFISGTRGYTF.

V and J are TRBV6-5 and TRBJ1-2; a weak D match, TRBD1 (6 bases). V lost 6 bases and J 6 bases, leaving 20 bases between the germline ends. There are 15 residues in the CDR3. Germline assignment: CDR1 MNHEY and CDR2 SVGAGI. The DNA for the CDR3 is TGTGCCAGCAGGGACAGAGTTACAGGGTCGGATGGCTACACCTTC. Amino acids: CASRDRVTGSDGYTF.

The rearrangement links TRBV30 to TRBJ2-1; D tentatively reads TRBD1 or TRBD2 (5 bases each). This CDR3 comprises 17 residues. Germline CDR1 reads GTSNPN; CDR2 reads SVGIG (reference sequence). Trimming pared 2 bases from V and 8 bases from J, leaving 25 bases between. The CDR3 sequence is CAWSPLRAGFMGDEQFF. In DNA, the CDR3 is TGTGCCTGGAGTCCCCTCAGGGCGGGCTTTATGGGGGATGAGCAGTTCTTC.

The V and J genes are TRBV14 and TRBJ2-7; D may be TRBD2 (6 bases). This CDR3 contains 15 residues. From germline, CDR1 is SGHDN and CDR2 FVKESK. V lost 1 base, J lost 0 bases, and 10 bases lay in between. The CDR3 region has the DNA TGTGCCAGCAGCCAAGGTCACGGGAGCTCCTACGAGCAGTACTTC. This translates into CASSQGHGSSYEQYF.

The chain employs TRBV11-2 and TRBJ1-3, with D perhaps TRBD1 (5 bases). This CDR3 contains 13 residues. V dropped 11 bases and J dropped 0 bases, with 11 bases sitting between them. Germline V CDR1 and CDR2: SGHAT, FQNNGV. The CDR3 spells CARPGRSGNTIYF. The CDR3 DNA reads TGTGCCCGACCAGGGCGCTCTGGAAACACCATATATTTT.

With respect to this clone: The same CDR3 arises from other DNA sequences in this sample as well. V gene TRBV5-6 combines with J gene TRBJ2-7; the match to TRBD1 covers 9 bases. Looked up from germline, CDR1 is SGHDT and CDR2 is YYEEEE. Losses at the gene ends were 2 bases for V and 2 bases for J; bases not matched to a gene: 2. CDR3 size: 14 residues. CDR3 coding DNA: TGTGCCAGCAGCTTTGGGACAGGGACCTACGAGCAGTACTTC. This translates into CASSFGTGTYEQYF.

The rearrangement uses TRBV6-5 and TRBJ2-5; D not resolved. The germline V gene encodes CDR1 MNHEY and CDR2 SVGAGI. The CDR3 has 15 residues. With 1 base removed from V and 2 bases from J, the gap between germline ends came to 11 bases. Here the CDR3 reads CASSYLGPLQETQYF. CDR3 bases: TGTGCCAGCAGTTACTTAGGGCCCCTACAAGAGACCCAGTACTTC.

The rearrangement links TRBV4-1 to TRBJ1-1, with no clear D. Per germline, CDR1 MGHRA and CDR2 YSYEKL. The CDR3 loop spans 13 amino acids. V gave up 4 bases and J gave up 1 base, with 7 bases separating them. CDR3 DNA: TGCGCCAGCAGCCTTCGGGCGAACACTGAAGCTTTCTTT. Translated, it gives CASSLRANTEAFF.

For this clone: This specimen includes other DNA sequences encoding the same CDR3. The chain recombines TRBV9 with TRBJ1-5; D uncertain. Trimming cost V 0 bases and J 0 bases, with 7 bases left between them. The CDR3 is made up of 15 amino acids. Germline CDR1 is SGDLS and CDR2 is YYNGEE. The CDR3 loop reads CASSVVPDSNQPQHF. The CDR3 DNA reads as TGTGCCAGCAGCGTAGTTCCGGATAGCAATCAGCCCCAGCATTTT. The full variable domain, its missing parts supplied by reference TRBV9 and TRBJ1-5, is DSGVTQTPKHLITATGQRVTLRCSPRSGDLSVYWYQQSLDQGLQFLIQYYNGEERAKGNILERFSAQQFPDLHSELNLSSLELGDSALYFCASSVVPDSNQPQHFGDGTRLSIL.

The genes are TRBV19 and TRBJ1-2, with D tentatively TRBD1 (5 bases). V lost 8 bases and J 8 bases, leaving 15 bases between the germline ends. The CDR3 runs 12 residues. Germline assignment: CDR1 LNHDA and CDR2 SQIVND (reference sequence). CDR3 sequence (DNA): TGTGCCAGTCATCAGGGAGGGCAAGGCTACACCTTC. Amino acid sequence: CASHQGGQGYTF.

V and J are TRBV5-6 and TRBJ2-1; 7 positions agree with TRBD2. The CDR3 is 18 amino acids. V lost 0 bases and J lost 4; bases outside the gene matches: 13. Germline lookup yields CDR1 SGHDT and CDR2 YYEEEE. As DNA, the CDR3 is TGTGCCAGCAGCTTGGGTCCCCCTTTGGGGGGGTTGTACAATGAGCAGTTCTTC. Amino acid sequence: CASSLGPPLGGLYNEQFF.

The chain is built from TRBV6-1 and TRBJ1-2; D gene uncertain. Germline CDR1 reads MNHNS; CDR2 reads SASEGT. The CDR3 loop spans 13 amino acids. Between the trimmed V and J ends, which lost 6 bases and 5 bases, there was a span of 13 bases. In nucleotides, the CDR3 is TGTGCCAGCAGAGCCCACAGTAATTATGGCTACACCTTC. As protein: CASRAHSNYGYTF.

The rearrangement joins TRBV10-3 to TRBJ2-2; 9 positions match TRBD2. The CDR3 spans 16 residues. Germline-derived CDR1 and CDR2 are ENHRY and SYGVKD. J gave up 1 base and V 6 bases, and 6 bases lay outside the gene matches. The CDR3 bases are TGTGCCATCAGGGAGATAGCGGGAGAGAACACCGGGGAGCTGTTTTTT. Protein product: CAIREIAGENTGELFF.

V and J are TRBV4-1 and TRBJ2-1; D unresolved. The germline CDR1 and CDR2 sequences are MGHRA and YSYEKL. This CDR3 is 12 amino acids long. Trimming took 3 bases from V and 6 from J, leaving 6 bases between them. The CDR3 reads CASSHTRNEQFF. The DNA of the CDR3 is TGCGCCAGCAGCCATACTCGCAATGAGCAGTTCTTC.